This T cell receptor beta chain is drawn from a study of T cell responses to AZD1222 COVID-19 vaccine. Trimming cost V 4 bases and J 5 bases; bases outside gene matches: 9. From germline, CDR1 is KGHDR and CDR2 SFDVKD. This CDR3 contains 15 residues. Profiled with immunoSEQ multiplex PCR; TCRdb holds only in-frame clones, not every one. The sample comprises 100,000 to 150,000 clones, roughly 90% of which are singletons, and just over 4% rests with the top ten. Sequenced here: peripheral blood, sampled 28 days after the second dose of the MenACWY control vaccine. V gene TRBV24-1 combines with J gene TRBJ2-7; the match to TRBD1 covers 8 bases. This TCR was sampled from an adult who received the MenACWY meningococcal vaccine as a control. Here the CDR3 DNA reads TGTGCCACCAGTGAGTCCGGGACAGGATACCACGAGCAGTACTTC. Its protein is CATSESGTGYHEQYF.